This TCR beta chain was sequenced in a study of cytomegalovirus exposure and HLA in healthy donors. Notes on the study in general: Reportedly, a later analysis found an Asian-associated ancestry cluster had fewer N-insertions than the roughly 700-donor mean. More clonal expansion characterized HLA-associated TCR beta chains than equally common others in a later analysis.

It was with 60 Vbeta and 13 Jbeta primers that the PCR ran. Method: immunoSEQ multiplex PCR; TCRdb's copy keeps in-frame clones and lacks some. Of fewer than 150,000 clones listed, about three quarters are singletons. The CDR3 length is 14 residues. Germline V gene data show CDR1 as MNHEY and CDR2 as SVGAGI. V lost 4 bases and J lost 9, with 16 bases in between. Of note for this clone: Its antigen is undetermined.

This chain connects TRBV6-5 to TRBJ2-1; possibly TRBD1 for D (6 bases). The source is a woman in her thirties in good health and CMV-seronegative. The specimen was PBMCs. DNA for the CDR3: TGTGCCAGCAGTTTGGTAGGGGGTTCGGGTGAGCAGTTCTTC. As protein: CASSLVGGSGEQFF.